Detailed here is one TCR beta chain. The protocol was immunoSEQ multiplex PCR, while the TCRdb copy is restricted to in-frame clones and leaves out a portion. The table shows approximately 11,000 clones, with around 76% occurring only once. The entry originates in a study of chemoradiotherapy in HPV16-positive cancers. Germline assignment: CDR1 MDHEN and CDR2 SYDVKM. V lost 2 bases to trimming and J lost 4 bases, with 10 bases between them. The CDR3 length is 14 residues. Sample collection occurred from a patient who underwent chemoradiotherapy. This rearrangement joins TRBV28 to TRBJ2-3; D gene ambiguous. This receptor was identified in a human donor with HPV-associated anogenital cancer. CDR3 loop: CASSLSKAPDTQYF. As DNA, the CDR3 is TGTGCCAGCAGTTTAAGTAAGGCCCCAGATACGCAGTATTTT.